Listed below are T cell receptor beta chains from one sample, sequenced in a study of CD4+ T cells in melanoma. Produced via immunoSEQ multiplex PCR; TCRdb's table is partial and in-frame only. Here the sample spans around 50,000 clones, 75% to 90% being singletons. The sample comprised peripheral blood. Receptors were obtained from a human donor with melanoma. Each CDR3 is given with its conserved first and last residue. Each record gives: clone size, D gene, V gene, CDR3 length, J gene, CDR3 protein, CDR3 DNA. D genes are given only for firm matches. The size entry is marked missing in some rows and otherwise reads once, few, many or a size class.

clone size: NA; D gene: NA; V gene: TRBV6-5; CDR3 length: 14; J gene: TRBJ1-2; CDR3 protein: CASTPGLGVYGYTF; CDR3 DNA: TGTGCCAGCACCCCCGGGTTAGGCGTCTATGGCTACACCTTC
clone size: once; D gene: TRBD1; V gene: TRBV5-1; CDR3 length: 14; J gene: TRBJ2-7; CDR3 protein: CASSQTGGEYEQYF; CDR3 DNA: TGCGCCAGCTCCCAAACAGGGGGCGAATACGAGCAGTACTTC
clone size: NA; D gene: NA; V gene: TRBV7-6; CDR3 length: 15; J gene: TRBJ1-3; CDR3 protein: CASSNWGGNGNTIYF; CDR3 DNA: TGTGCCAGCAGCAATTGGGGGGGGAATGGAAACACCATATATTTT
clone size: NA; D gene: TRBD1; V gene: TRBV11-2; CDR3 length: 19; J gene: TRBJ1-6; CDR3 protein: CASSSGTGGLLSTNSPLHF; CDR3 DNA: TGTGCCAGCAGCTCGGGGACAGGGGGTTTGTTGAGTACGAATTCACCCCTCCACTTT
clone size: NA; D gene: NA; V gene: TRBV28; CDR3 length: 15; J gene: TRBJ2-3; CDR3 protein: CASSLLGGSTDTQYF; CDR3 DNA: TGTGCCAGCAGTCTCCTTGGGGGGAGCACAGATACGCAGTATTTT
clone size: NA; D gene: NA; V gene: TRBV27; CDR3 length: 11; J gene: TRBJ1-1; CDR3 protein: CASSSNTEAFF; CDR3 DNA: TGTGCCAGCAGCTCTAACACTGAAGCTTTCTTT
clone size: NA; D gene: NA; V gene: TRBV6-1; CDR3 length: 13; J gene: TRBJ1-5; CDR3 protein: CASLGGLNQPQHF; CDR3 DNA: TGTGCCAGCCTAGGAGGCTTAAATCAGCCCCAGCATTTT
clone size: NA; D gene: TRBD1; V gene: TRBV18; CDR3 length: 16; J gene: TRBJ2-7; CDR3 protein: CASSLMGQGAAYEQYF; CDR3 DNA: TGTGCCAGCTCACTCATGGGACAGGGGGCCGCATACGAGCAGTACTTC
clone size: NA; D gene: TRBD2; V gene: TRBV5-6; CDR3 length: 15; J gene: TRBJ2-5; CDR3 protein: CASSLSYTSEETQYF; CDR3 DNA: TGTGCCAGCAGCTTGTCATATACTAGCGAAGAGACCCAGTACTTC
clone size: NA; D gene: NA; V gene: TRBV13; CDR3 length: 14; J gene: TRBJ1-5; CDR3 protein: CASSLGLYNQPQHF; CDR3 DNA: TGTGCCAGCAGCTTAGGACTTTACAATCAGCCCCAGCATTTT
clone size: NA; D gene: TRBD1; V gene: TRBV5-6; CDR3 length: 16; J gene: TRBJ2-1; CDR3 protein: CASSLGIGGAHNEQFF; CDR3 DNA: TGTGCCAGCAGCTTGGGGATAGGGGGCGCCCACAATGAGCAGTTCTTC
clone size: NA; D gene: NA; V gene: TRBV2; CDR3 length: 13; J gene: TRBJ1-6; CDR3 protein: CASLERRDSPLHF; CDR3 DNA: TGTGCCAGCCTGGAGCGACGGGATTCACCCCTCCACTTT
clone size: NA; D gene: TRBD2; V gene: TRBV5-4; CDR3 length: 17; J gene: TRBJ2-7; CDR3 protein: CASSSGTSGASSYEQYF; CDR3 DNA: TGTGCCAGCAGTTCCGGGACTAGCGGGGCGAGCTCCTACGAGCAGTACTTC
clone size: few; D gene: NA; V gene: TRBV7-9; CDR3 length: 14; J gene: TRBJ2-2; CDR3 protein: CASSPAGHTGELFF; CDR3 DNA: TGTGCCAGCAGCCCGGCGGGGCACACCGGGGAGCTGTTTTTT
clone size: NA; D gene: NA; V gene: TRBV7-8; CDR3 length: 15; J gene: TRBJ2-2; CDR3 protein: CASSLVQADTGELFF; CDR3 DNA: TGTGCCAGCAGCTTAGTACAGGCGGACACCGGGGAGCTGTTTTTT
clone size: NA; D gene: NA; V gene: TRBV27; CDR3 length: 14; J gene: TRBJ2-7; CDR3 protein: CASSPQGRLYEQYF; CDR3 DNA: TGTGCCAGCAGCCCGCAAGGCAGACTCTACGAGCAGTACTTC
clone size: NA; D gene: NA; V gene: TRBV7-2; CDR3 length: 14; J gene: TRBJ2-3; CDR3 protein: CASSLAGPTDTQYF; CDR3 DNA: TGTGCCAGCAGCTTGGCGGGGCCCACAGATACGCAGTATTTT
clone size: once; D gene: NA; V gene: TRBV7-2; CDR3 length: 16; J gene: TRBJ2-3; CDR3 protein: CASSLTRRTLTDTQYF; CDR3 DNA: TGTGCCAGCAGCTTAACTAGGCGGACACTCACAGATACGCAGTATTTT
clone size: NA; D gene: TRBD2; V gene: TRBV7-2; CDR3 length: 16; J gene: TRBJ2-7; CDR3 protein: CASSTTSGGPTYEQCF; CDR3 DNA: TGTGCCAGCAGCACTACTAGCGGGGGCCCAACCTACGAGCAGTGCTTC
clone size: NA; D gene: TRBD1; V gene: TRBV27; CDR3 length: 13; J gene: TRBJ1-2; CDR3 protein: CASSYGTGDGYTF; CDR3 DNA: TGTGCCAGCAGTTACGGGACAGGGGATGGCTACACCTTC
clone size: NA; D gene: TRBD2; V gene: TRBV7-8; CDR3 length: 16; J gene: TRBJ2-4; CDR3 protein: CASSYNAGGAKNIQYF; CDR3 DNA: TGTGCCAGCAGCTACAACGCGGGGGGGGCCAAAAACATTCAGTACTTC
clone size: NA; D gene: TRBD1; V gene: TRBV5-4; CDR3 length: 14; J gene: TRBJ2-1; CDR3 protein: CASNLDRGGNEQFF; CDR3 DNA: TGTGCCAGCAACTTGGACAGGGGGGGCAATGAGCAGTTCTTC
clone size: NA; D gene: TRBD1; V gene: TRBV19; CDR3 length: 14; J gene: TRBJ2-7; CDR3 protein: CASSTGQGSFLQYF; CDR3 DNA: TGTGCCAGTAGTACTGGACAGGGTTCCTTTTTGCAGTACTTC
clone size: NA; D gene: NA; V gene: TRBV6-4; CDR3 length: 14; J gene: TRBJ2-3; CDR3 protein: CASSEDGRGYTQYF; CDR3 DNA: TGTGCCAGCAGTGAAGACGGCAGGGGTTATACGCAGTATTTT
clone size: NA; D gene: NA; V gene: TRBV4-2; CDR3 length: 14; J gene: TRBJ1-1; CDR3 protein: CASSQSGMNTEAFF; CDR3 DNA: TGTGCCAGCAGCCAAAGTGGGATGAACACTGAAGCTTTCTTT
clone size: NA; D gene: NA; V gene: TRBV28; CDR3 length: 15; J gene: TRBJ1-5; CDR3 protein: CASSGPGAGNQPQHF; CDR3 DNA: TGTGCCAGCAGTGGACCAGGGGCGGGCAATCAGCCCCAGCATTTT
clone size: NA; D gene: NA; V gene: TRBV6-5; CDR3 length: 14; J gene: TRBJ2-7; CDR3 protein: CASSYYRDTYEQYF; CDR3 DNA: TGTGCCAGCAGTTACTACAGGGATACCTACGAGCAGTACTTC
clone size: NA; D gene: NA; V gene: TRBV18; CDR3 length: 15; J gene: TRBJ2-1; CDR3 protein: CASSHPGQAKNEQFF; CDR3 DNA: TGTGCCAGCTCACACCCGGGGCAGGCTAAGAATGAGCAGTTCTTC
clone size: NA; D gene: NA; V gene: TRBV4-1; CDR3 length: 15; J gene: TRBJ2-7; CDR3 protein: CASSQGIAPNYEQYF; CDR3 DNA: TGCGCCAGCAGCCAGGGGATAGCACCTAACTACGAGCAGTACTTC
clone size: once; D gene: TRBD1; V gene: TRBV5-4; CDR3 length: 14; J gene: TRBJ1-6; CDR3 protein: CASSPGQGYSPLHF; CDR3 DNA: TGTGCCAGCAGCCCTGGACAGGGTTATTCACCCCTCCACTTT
clone size: NA; D gene: NA; V gene: TRBV7-2; CDR3 length: 16; J gene: TRBJ2-7; CDR3 protein: CASSLAAGRTSYEQYF; CDR3 DNA: TGTGCCAGCAGCTTAGCCGCCGGACGGACCTCCTACGAGCAGTACTTC
clone size: NA; D gene: TRBD1; V gene: TRBV10-3; CDR3 length: 14; J gene: TRBJ1-2; CDR3 protein: CAISGQGADYGYTF; CDR3 DNA: TGTGCCATCAGCGGACAGGGGGCGGACTATGGCTACACCTTC
clone size: once; D gene: TRBD2; V gene: TRBV11-2; CDR3 length: 12; J gene: TRBJ2-1; CDR3 protein: CASSLGGGEQFF; CDR3 DNA: TGTGCCAGCAGCTTAGGGGGAGGGGAGCAGTTCTTC
clone size: NA; D gene: NA; V gene: TRBV29-1; CDR3 length: 13; J gene: TRBJ2-1; CDR3 protein: CSLGPDFYNEQFF; CDR3 DNA: TGCAGCCTAGGCCCGGACTTCTACAATGAGCAGTTCTTC
clone size: NA; D gene: NA; V gene: TRBV7-8; CDR3 length: 17; J gene: TRBJ2-5; CDR3 protein: CASSLRLSTGFQETQYF; CDR3 DNA: TGTGCCAGCAGCTTAAGGCTATCGACAGGTTTCCAAGAGACCCAGTACTTC
clone size: NA; D gene: NA; V gene: TRBV6-5; CDR3 length: 14; J gene: TRBJ1-4; CDR3 protein: CASRPQGIKEKLFF; CDR3 DNA: TGTGCCAGCAGACCACAGGGAATCAAGGAAAAACTGTTTTTT
clone size: NA; D gene: TRBD1; V gene: TRBV4-1; CDR3 length: 16; J gene: TRBJ2-1; CDR3 protein: CASSRAGQGNFDEQFF; CDR3 DNA: TGCGCCAGCAGCCGGGCGGGACAGGGGAATTTTGATGAGCAGTTCTTC
clone size: NA; D gene: TRBD1; V gene: TRBV7-3; CDR3 length: 13; J gene: TRBJ1-6; CDR3 protein: CASSSGGYSPLHF; CDR3 DNA: TGTGCCAGCAGCTCAGGGGGCTACTCACCCCTCCACTTT
clone size: NA; D gene: NA; V gene: TRBV7-9; CDR3 length: 17; J gene: TRBJ1-3; CDR3 protein: CASSANRDRYSGNTIYF; CDR3 DNA: TGTGCCAGCAGCGCGAACCGGGACCGATACTCTGGAAACACCATATATTTT
clone size: once; D gene: NA; V gene: TRBV30; CDR3 length: 13; J gene: TRBJ1-1; CDR3 protein: CAWSGTPVREAFF; CDR3 DNA: TGTGCCTGGAGTGGGACGCCGGTACGGGAAGCTTTCTTT
clone size: NA; D gene: NA; V gene: TRBV5-1; CDR3 length: 13; J gene: TRBJ1-2; CDR3 protein: CASSPERSYGYTF; CDR3 DNA: TGCGCCAGCAGCCCCGAGAGAAGCTATGGCTACACCTTC
clone size: once; D gene: TRBD1; V gene: TRBV5-1; CDR3 length: 16; J gene: TRBJ1-2; CDR3 protein: CASSLNRGRFGYGYTF; CDR3 DNA: TGCGCCAGCAGCTTAAACAGGGGGCGCTTTGGTTATGGCTACACCTTC
clone size: NA; D gene: NA; V gene: TRBV30; CDR3 length: 13; J gene: TRBJ2-3; CDR3 protein: CAWSPRFSDTQYF; CDR3 DNA: TGTGCCTGGAGCCCCAGGTTCTCAGATACGCAGTATTTT
clone size: NA; D gene: NA; V gene: TRBV7-6; CDR3 length: 15; J gene: TRBJ1-2; CDR3 protein: CASSLGSAGDYGYTF; CDR3 DNA: TGTGCCAGCAGCTTAGGTTCGGCAGGGGACTATGGCTACACCTTC
clone size: NA; D gene: NA; V gene: TRBV6-1; CDR3 length: 14; J gene: TRBJ1-4; CDR3 protein: CASSETSWGEKLFF; CDR3 DNA: TGTGCCAGCAGTGAGACTAGTTGGGGTGAAAAACTGTTTTTT
clone size: NA; D gene: TRBD1; V gene: TRBV4-1; CDR3 length: 17; J gene: TRBJ2-7; CDR3 protein: CASSHAGQGGTAYEQYF; CDR3 DNA: TGCGCCAGCAGCCATGCCGGACAGGGGGGGACGGCCTACGAGCAGTACTTC
clone size: NA; D gene: NA; V gene: TRBV23-1; CDR3 length: 18; J gene: TRBJ1-6; CDR3 protein: CASSQSIRGQGYNSPLHF; CDR3 DNA: TGCGCCAGCAGTCAATCGATAAGAGGCCAGGGCTATAATTCACCCCTCCACTTT
clone size: NA; D gene: NA; V gene: TRBV5-4; CDR3 length: 13; J gene: TRBJ2-7; CDR3 protein: CASSLSGGHEQYF; CDR3 DNA: TGTGCCAGCAGCTTGAGTGGGGGCCACGAGCAGTACTTC